Listed below are T cell receptor beta chains from one sample, sequenced in a study of CD8 T cells in ankylosing spondylitis. TCRdb independently ran MiXCR on the 5' RACE reads; one entry per CDR3 protein. The data hold approximately 540,000 distinct CDR3 sequences, with about 13% observed a single time. Sequencing was done on a sample of blood, either unsorted or a sorted T cell fraction (not recorded which). The receptors were gathered from a male donor with ankylosing spondylitis. Each CDR3 is given with its conserved first and last residue. The order of the fields is V gene, clone size, J gene, D gene, CDR3 protein, CDR3 DNA. The D gene is left open where the match is weak. Clone size appears in some rows only: once, few, many, or a class for an expanded clone.

V gene: TRBV6-1
clone size: NA
J gene: TRBJ1-1
D gene: NA
CDR3 protein: CASRLGRLNTEAFF
CDR3 DNA: TGTGCCAGCAGGCTGGGACGGCTGAACACTGAAGCTTTCTTT

V gene: TRBV15
clone size: NA
J gene: TRBJ2-7
D gene: TRBD2
CDR3 protein: CATSRDPGGLASSEQYF
CDR3 DNA: TGTGCCACCAGCAGAGATCCGGGAGGACTAGCCTCTTCCGAGCAGTACTTC

V gene: TRBV4-2
clone size: few
J gene: TRBJ2-1
D gene: TRBD2
CDR3 protein: CASSQEVAGVANEQFF
CDR3 DNA: TGTGCCAGCAGCCAGGAGGTAGCGGGAGTAGCGAATGAGCAGTTCTTC

V gene: TRBV4-2
clone size: NA
J gene: TRBJ2-5
D gene: NA
CDR3 protein: CASSQEISGTTGETQYF
CDR3 DNA: TGTGCCAGCAGCCAAGAGATCTCCGGGACTACAGGGGAGACCCAGTACTTC

V gene: TRBV29-1
clone size: many
J gene: TRBJ1-2
D gene: TRBD1
CDR3 protein: CSVETGVGYTF
CDR3 DNA: TGCAGCGTTGAAACAGGGGTTGGCTACACCTTC

V gene: TRBV20-1
clone size: few
J gene: TRBJ1-6
D gene: NA
CDR3 protein: CSALRTPDNSPLHF
CDR3 DNA: TGCAGTGCTCTACGGACACCTGATAATTCACCCCTCCACTTT

V gene: TRBV12-3/TRBV12-4
clone size: many
J gene: TRBJ1-1
D gene: NA
CDR3 protein: CASTLRGSTEAFF
CDR3 DNA: TGTGCCAGCACCTTGAGAGGATCCACTGAAGCTTTCTTT

V gene: TRBV6-2/TRBV6-3
clone size: many
J gene: TRBJ2-7
D gene: TRBD1
CDR3 protein: CASRDLDRSSYEQYF
CDR3 DNA: TGTGCCAGCAGAGACCTGGACAGGTCCTCCTACGAGCAGTACTTC

V gene: TRBV21-1
clone size: few
J gene: TRBJ2-7
D gene: NA
CDR3 protein: CASSKKKVRDYEQYF
CDR3 DNA: TGTGCCAGCAGCAAAAAGAAGGTGCGGGACTACGAGCAGTACTTC

V gene: TRBV25-1
clone size: NA
J gene: TRBJ2-4
D gene: NA
CDR3 protein: CASQTSGVNIQYF
CDR3 DNA: TGTGCCAGCCAAACCTCGGGAGTAAACATTCAGTACTTC

V gene: TRBV20-1
clone size: few
J gene: TRBJ2-2
D gene: NA
CDR3 protein: CSAPYGGNTGELFF
CDR3 DNA: TGCAGTGCTCCCTACGGGGGCAACACCGGGGAGCTGTTTTTT

V gene: TRBV29-1
clone size: NA
J gene: TRBJ1-4
D gene: NA
CDR3 protein: CSVGVRGENEKLFF
CDR3 DNA: TGCAGCGTTGGGGTAAGGGGGGAAAATGAAAAACTGTTTTTT

V gene: TRBV20-1
clone size: NA
J gene: TRBJ2-7
D gene: NA
CDR3 protein: CSASRDTYSYEQYF
CDR3 DNA: TGCAGTGCTAGCAGGGATACCTACTCCTACGAGCAGTACTTC

V gene: TRBV7-2
clone size: many
J gene: TRBJ2-3
D gene: TRBD2
CDR3 protein: CASSSTVLAGARDTQYF
CDR3 DNA: TGTGCCAGCAGCTCCACCGTGCTAGCGGGAGCTAGAGATACGCAGTATTTT

V gene: TRBV7-2
clone size: few
J gene: TRBJ2-1
D gene: NA
CDR3 protein: CASSFMTREQFF
CDR3 DNA: TGTGCCAGCAGTTTTATGACGCGAGAGCAGTTCTTC

V gene: TRBV14
clone size: NA
J gene: TRBJ1-1
D gene: TRBD1
CDR3 protein: CASSPGRRQGVLKAFF
CDR3 DNA: TGTGCCAGCAGCCCTGGGAGGAGACAGGGGGTACTAAAAGCTTTCTTT

V gene: TRBV24-1
clone size: NA
J gene: TRBJ2-5
D gene: NA
CDR3 protein: CATSAAGSQETQYF
CDR3 DNA: TGTGCCACCAGTGCGGCAGGATCCCAAGAGACCCAGTACTTC

V gene: TRBV7-9
clone size: few
J gene: TRBJ2-2
D gene: NA
CDR3 protein: CASSFSGRETGELFF
CDR3 DNA: TGTGCCAGCAGCTTTTCAGGGAGAGAGACCGGGGAGCTGTTTTTT

V gene: TRBV5-6
clone size: NA
J gene: TRBJ2-5
D gene: TRBD2
CDR3 protein: CASSFVAGYQETQYF
CDR3 DNA: TGTGCCAGCAGCTTTGTAGCGGGATACCAAGAGACCCAGTACTTC

V gene: TRBV24-1
clone size: many
J gene: TRBJ2-1
D gene: TRBD2
CDR3 protein: CATSDLSGRSGNEQFF
CDR3 DNA: TGTGCCACCAGTGATCTTAGCGGGAGGTCGGGCAATGAGCAGTTCTTC

V gene: TRBV20-1
clone size: few
J gene: TRBJ2-1
D gene: NA
CDR3 protein: CSARGAGPGSSYNEQFF
CDR3 DNA: TGCAGTGCTAGAGGAGCCGGGCCCGGAAGCTCCTACAATGAGCAGTTCTTC

V gene: TRBV24-1
clone size: many
J gene: TRBJ2-1
D gene: TRBD2
CDR3 protein: CATHGGSEQFF
CDR3 DNA: TGTGCCACCCACGGGGGGAGTGAGCAGTTCTTC

V gene: TRBV29-1
clone size: NA
J gene: TRBJ2-1
D gene: NA
CDR3 protein: CSVEDYHYNEQFF
CDR3 DNA: TGCAGCGTTGAGGACTATCACTACAATGAGCAGTTCTTC

V gene: TRBV27
clone size: many
J gene: TRBJ1-1
D gene: NA
CDR3 protein: CASSSPGENTEAFF
CDR3 DNA: TGTGCCAGCAGTTCCCCTGGGGAGAACACTGAAGCTTTCTTT